These 10 T cell receptor beta chains were sequenced from one sample in a study of blood T cell repertoires in COVID-19. Produced via immunoSEQ multiplex PCR; TCRdb's table is partial and in-frame only. Here the sample spans 140,000 to 150,000 clones, around 85% being singletons. The source material was peripheral blood. The receptors were gathered from a woman in her thirties or forties with active or convalescent COVID-19.

V gene TRBV6-5 combines with J gene TRBJ2-5; tentatively, D is TRBD1 (5 bases). V lost 9 bases, J lost 3 bases, and 17 bases lay in between. The germline V gene has CDR1 MNHEY and CDR2 SVGAGI. This CDR3 is 14 amino acids long. CDR3 nucleotides: TGTGCCAGTTCAAAGGGGCGCGTCGAAGAGACCCAGTACTTC. Its protein is CASSKGRVEETQYF.

Here the CDR3 DNA reads TGCGCCAGCAGCTTGGATGGACAGAAAACCGGGGAGCTGTTTTTT. Its protein is CASSLDGQKTGELFF. This sequence joins TRBV5-1 and TRBJ2-2; possibly TRBD1 for D (6 bases). Trimming took off 0 bases at V and 5 bases at J, with 11 bases between the two ends. The CDR3 contains 15 residues. Germline assignment: CDR1 SGHRS and CDR2 YFSETQ.

The CDR3 sequence: CASSRAGLNTEAFF. The CDR3 region has the DNA TGTGCCAGCAGCCGGGCCGGACTAAACACTGAAGCTTTCTTT. The V gene is TRBV14, the J gene TRBJ1-1; D call uncertain. From germline, CDR1 is SGHDN and CDR2 FVKESK. This CDR3 is built from 14 residues. Trimming took 4 bases from V and 2 from J, leaving 11 bases between them. Supplemented by reference TRBV14 and TRBJ1-1, the full variable domain reads EAGVTQFPSHSVIEKGQTVTLRCDPISGHDNLYWYRRVMGKEIKFLLHFVKESKQDESGMPNNRFLAERTGGTYSTLKVQPAELEDSGVYFCASSRAGLNTEAFFGQGTRLTVV.

V gene TRBV6-9 combines with J gene TRBJ1-1, with 9 bases fitting TRBD1. With V trimmed by 5 bases and J by 10 bases, 11 bases remained unmatched. Germline V gene sequence: CDR1 MNHGY, CDR2 SVAAGI. The CDR3 extends over 14 amino acids. CDR3 sequence reads: CASSPPRTGEGAFF. The CDR3 bases are TGTGCCAGCAGTCCCCCACGGACAGGGGAAGGAGCTTTCTTT.

The genes are TRBV27 and TRBJ2-1, with 9 bases that match TRBD2. The CDR3 has 16 amino acids. Germline-derived CDR1 and CDR2 are MNHEY and SMNVEV (reference sequence). After removal of 5 bases from V and 7 bases from J, the junction contained 12 bases not matched to a gene. CDR3 amino acids: CASSIVTSGLPNEQFF. DNA for the CDR3: TGTGCCAGCAGTATCGTGACTAGCGGTTTACCAAATGAGCAGTTCTTC.

The gene calls are TRBV5-4 and TRBJ1-1; TRBD1 matches 9 bases. Trimming at V came to 4 bases and at J to 3 bases, leaving 7 bases not matched to a gene. Looked up from germline, CDR1 is SGHNT and CDR2 is YYREEE (reference sequence). The length of the CDR3 is 15 residues. The CDR3 protein is CASSTPGQGHTEAFF. CDR3 DNA: TGTGCCAGCAGCACTCCGGGACAGGGACACACTGAAGCTTTCTTT. Variable domain in full (rest from reference TRBV5-4 and TRBJ1-1): ETGVTQSPTHLIKTRGQQVTLRCSSQSGHNTVSWYQQALGQGPQFIFQYYREEENGRGNFPPRFSGLQFPNYSSELNVNALELDDSALYLCASSTPGQGHTEAFFGQGTRLTVV.

The gene calls are TRBV15 and TRBJ1-3; D perhaps matches TRBD1 (6 bases). Germline loops: CDR1 LNHNV, CDR2 YYDKDF (reference sequence). This CDR3 is 18 amino acids long. Trimming removed 1 base at V and 2 bases at J, with 18 bases between. CDR3 sequence (DNA): TGTGCCACCAGCAGAGCCCGAGGGGGGGAGGTGGCTGGAAACACCATATATTTT. It codes for CATSRARGGEVAGNTIYF.

V and J are TRBV4-2 and TRBJ2-2, with TRBD1 matching 7 bases. Trimming removed 0 bases from V and 7 bases from J; junction bases left unmatched: 8. This CDR3 contains 16 residues. From germline, CDR1 is LGHNA and CDR2 YNFKEQ. The CDR3 region is CASSQERDRSLGELFF. For the CDR3, the DNA is TGTGCCAGCAGCCAAGAACGGGACAGATCTCTCGGGGAGCTGTTTTTT.

In its sample, this clone was seen a few times. V is TRBV9 and J is TRBJ1-3; D perhaps matches TRBD1 (5 bases). This CDR3 spans 13 amino acids. V lost 2 bases, J lost 4 bases, and 7 bases lay in between. Germline CDR1 is SGDLS and CDR2 is YYNGEE. CDR3 nucleotide sequence: TGTGCCAGCAGCGTGCGGACAGGAAACACCATATATTTT. Its translation: CASSVRTGNTIYF.

The genes are TRBV11-3 and TRBJ2-1; maybe TRBD2 (6 bases). The CDR3 runs to 14 residues. The V end lost 1 base, the J end lost 6 bases, and 10 bases lay between the germline ends. The germline V gene has CDR1 SGHNT and CDR2 YENEEA. The CDR3 coding sequence is TGTGCCAGCAGCTTAGGGGACTTCTTCAATGAGCAGTTCTTC. It translates to CASSLGDFFNEQFF.